Detailed here is one T cell receptor beta chain. These data are taken from a study of shared clonotypes between healthy human individuals. This CDR3 is built from 15 residues. With 0 bases clipped from V and 2 bases from J, the junction kept 2 bases outside the gene matches. Generated by immunoSEQ multiplex PCR, the TCRdb table keeps only in-frame clones and is missing some. The data contain about 2.4 million clones, roughly 93% of them seen just once; the ten biggest clones take up more than 0.35%. Sequenced: naive CD4+ T cells from PBMCs. Subset noted: CD45RA+ positively selected. This clonotype was sampled from a man between 18 and 35 years old in good health. Some clones in this sample may be carry-over from other donors' samples. The chain is built from TRBV5-7 and TRBJ2-1, with TRBD2 matching over 7 bases. TRBV5-7 is recorded as an ORF, its role being uncertain. The CDR3 is CASSLAGRAYNEQFF. CDR3 DNA: TGTGCCAGCAGCTTGGCGGGGAGGGCCTACAATGAGCAGTTCTTC.